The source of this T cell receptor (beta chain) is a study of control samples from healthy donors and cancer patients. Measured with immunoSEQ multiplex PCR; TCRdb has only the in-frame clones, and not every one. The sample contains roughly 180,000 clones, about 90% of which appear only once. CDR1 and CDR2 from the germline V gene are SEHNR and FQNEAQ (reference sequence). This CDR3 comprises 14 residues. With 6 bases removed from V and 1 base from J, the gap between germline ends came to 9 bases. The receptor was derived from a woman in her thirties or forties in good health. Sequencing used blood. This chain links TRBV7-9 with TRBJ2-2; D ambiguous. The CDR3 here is CASREAKNTGELFF. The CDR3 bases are TGTGCCAGCAGAGAGGCAAAGAACACCGGGGAGCTGTTTTTT.